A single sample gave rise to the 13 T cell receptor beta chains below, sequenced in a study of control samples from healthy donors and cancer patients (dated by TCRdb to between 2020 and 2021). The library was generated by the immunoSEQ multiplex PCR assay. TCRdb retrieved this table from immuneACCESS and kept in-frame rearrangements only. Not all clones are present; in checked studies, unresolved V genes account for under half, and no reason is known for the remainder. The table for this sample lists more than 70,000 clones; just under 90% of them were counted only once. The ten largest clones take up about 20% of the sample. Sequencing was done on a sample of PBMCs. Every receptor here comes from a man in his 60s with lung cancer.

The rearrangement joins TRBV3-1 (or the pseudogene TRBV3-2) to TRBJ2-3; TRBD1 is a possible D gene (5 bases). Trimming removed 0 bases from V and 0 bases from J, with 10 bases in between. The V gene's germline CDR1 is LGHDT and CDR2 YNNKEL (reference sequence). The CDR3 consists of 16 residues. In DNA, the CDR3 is TGTGCCAGCAGCCAAGAGTCAGGGCCTAGCACAGATACGCAGTATTTT. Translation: CASSQESGPSTDTQYF.

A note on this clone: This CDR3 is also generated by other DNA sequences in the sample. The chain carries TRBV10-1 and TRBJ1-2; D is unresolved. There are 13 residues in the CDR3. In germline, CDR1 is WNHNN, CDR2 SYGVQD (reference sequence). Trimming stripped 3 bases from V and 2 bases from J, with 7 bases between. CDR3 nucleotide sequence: TGCGCCAGCAGTGAAGGCCCAAACTATGGCTACACCTTC. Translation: CASSEGPNYGYTF.

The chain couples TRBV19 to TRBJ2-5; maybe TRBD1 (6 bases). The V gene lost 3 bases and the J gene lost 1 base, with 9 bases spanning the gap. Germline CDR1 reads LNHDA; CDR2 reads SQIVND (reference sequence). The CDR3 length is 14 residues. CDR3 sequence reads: CASSIMDSQETQYF. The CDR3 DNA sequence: TGTGCCAGTAGTATTATGGACAGCCAAGAGACCCAGTACTTC.

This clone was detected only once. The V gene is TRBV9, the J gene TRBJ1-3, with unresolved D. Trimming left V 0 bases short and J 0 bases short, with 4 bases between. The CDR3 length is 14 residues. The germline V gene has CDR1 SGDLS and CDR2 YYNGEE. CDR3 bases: TGTGCCAGCAGCGTAGAAGGCTCTGGAAACACCATATATTTT. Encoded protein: CASSVEGSGNTIYF.

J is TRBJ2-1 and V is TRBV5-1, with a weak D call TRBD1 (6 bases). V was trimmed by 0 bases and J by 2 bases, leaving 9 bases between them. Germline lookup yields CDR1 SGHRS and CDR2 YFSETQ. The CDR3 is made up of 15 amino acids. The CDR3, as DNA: TGCGCCAGCAGCTTGGGGACAGATGCCTACAATGAGCAGTTCTTC. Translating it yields CASSLGTDAYNEQFF.

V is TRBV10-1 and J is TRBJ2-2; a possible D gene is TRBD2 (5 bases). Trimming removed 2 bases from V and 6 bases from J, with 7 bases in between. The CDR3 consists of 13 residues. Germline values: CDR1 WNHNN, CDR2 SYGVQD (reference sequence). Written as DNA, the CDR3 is TGCGCCAGCAGTGAGAGAGGGTCCGGGGAGCTGTTTTTT. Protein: CASSERGSGELFF.

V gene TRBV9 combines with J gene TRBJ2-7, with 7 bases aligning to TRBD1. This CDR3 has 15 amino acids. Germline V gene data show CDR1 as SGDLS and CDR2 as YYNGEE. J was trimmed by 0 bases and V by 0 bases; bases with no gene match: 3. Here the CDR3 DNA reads TGTGCCAGCAGCGTAGGAGGGACAGTCTCCTACGAGCAGTACTTC. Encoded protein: CASSVGGTVSYEQYF.

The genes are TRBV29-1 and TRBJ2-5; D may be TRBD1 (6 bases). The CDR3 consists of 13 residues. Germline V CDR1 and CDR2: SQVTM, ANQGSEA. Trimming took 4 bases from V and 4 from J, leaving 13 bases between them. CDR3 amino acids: CSVGQGGTETQYF. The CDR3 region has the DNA TGCAGCGTTGGGCAAGGGGGAACAGAGACCCAGTACTTC.

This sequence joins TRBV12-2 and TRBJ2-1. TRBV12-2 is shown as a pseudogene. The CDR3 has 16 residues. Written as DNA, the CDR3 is TGTGCAAGTCGCTTAGGATTTGCAGTATCGCGAAATGAGCAGTTCTTC. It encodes CASRLGFAVSRNEQFF.

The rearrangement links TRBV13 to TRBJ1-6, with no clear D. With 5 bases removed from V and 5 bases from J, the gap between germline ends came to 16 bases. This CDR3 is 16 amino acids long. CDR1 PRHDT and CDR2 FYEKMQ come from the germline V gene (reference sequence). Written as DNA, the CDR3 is TGTGCCAGCAGCCTTACGCGGGGTAGCAATAATTCACCCCTCCACTTT. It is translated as CASSLTRGSNNSPLHF.

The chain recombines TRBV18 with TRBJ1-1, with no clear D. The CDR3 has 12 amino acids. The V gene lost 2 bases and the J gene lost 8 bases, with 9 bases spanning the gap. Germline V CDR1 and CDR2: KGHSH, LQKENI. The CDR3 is CASSPDTAEAFF. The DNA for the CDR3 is TGTGCCAGCTCACCAGATACAGCCGAAGCTTTCTTT.

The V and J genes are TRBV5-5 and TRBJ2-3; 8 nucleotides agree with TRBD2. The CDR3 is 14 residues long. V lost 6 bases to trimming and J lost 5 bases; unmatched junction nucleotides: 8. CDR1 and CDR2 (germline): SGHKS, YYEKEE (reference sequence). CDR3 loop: CASIPAGVVDTQYF. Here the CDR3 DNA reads TGTGCCAGCATCCCAGCGGGGGTCGTAGATACGCAGTATTTT.

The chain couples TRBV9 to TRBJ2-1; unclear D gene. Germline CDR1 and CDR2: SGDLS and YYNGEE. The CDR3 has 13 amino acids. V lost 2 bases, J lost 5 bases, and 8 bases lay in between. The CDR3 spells CASSVSVNNEQFF. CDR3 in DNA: TGTGCCAGCAGCGTTTCAGTTAACAATGAGCAGTTCTTC.